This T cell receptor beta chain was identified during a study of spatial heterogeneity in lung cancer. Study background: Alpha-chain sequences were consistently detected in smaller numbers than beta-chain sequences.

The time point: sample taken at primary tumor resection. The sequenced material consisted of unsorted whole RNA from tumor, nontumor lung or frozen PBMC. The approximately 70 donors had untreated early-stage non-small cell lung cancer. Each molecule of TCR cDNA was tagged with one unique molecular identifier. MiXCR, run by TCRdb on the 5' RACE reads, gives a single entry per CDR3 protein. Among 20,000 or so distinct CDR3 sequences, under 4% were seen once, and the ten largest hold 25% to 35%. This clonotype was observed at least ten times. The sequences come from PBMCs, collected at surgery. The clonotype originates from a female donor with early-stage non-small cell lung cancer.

This CDR3 reads CSGKYRVNEKLFF. In DNA, the CDR3 is TGCAGCGGGAAGTACAGGGTTAATGAAAAACTGTTTTTT. V and J are TRBV29-1 and TRBJ1-4, with D possibly matching TRBD1 (6 bases). The germline V gene encodes CDR1 SQVTM and CDR2 ANQGSEA. V gave up 7 bases and J gave up 4 bases, with 13 bases separating them. This CDR3 is built from 13 residues.